Reported below is one T cell receptor beta chain. These data are taken from a study of blood T cell repertoires in COVID-19. Clones were read by immunoSEQ multiplex PCR, and TCRdb kept only the in-frame ones, dropping some. The table records roughly 200,000 clones, around nine tenths of them present only once. The sequencing input was peripheral blood. This receptor was identified in a woman aged 18-29 years who had recovered from COVID-19.

The CDR3 reads CASKGGTQYF. The CDR3 coding sequence is TGTGCCAGTAAAGGGGGGACCCAGTACTTC. V gene TRBV25-1 combines with J gene TRBJ2-5, with D perhaps matching TRBD1 (6 bases). The CDR3 totals 10 residues. Germline V gene sequence: CDR1 MGHDK, CDR2 SYGVNS. V was shortened by 9 bases and J by 7 bases, with 9 bases between the two germline ends.